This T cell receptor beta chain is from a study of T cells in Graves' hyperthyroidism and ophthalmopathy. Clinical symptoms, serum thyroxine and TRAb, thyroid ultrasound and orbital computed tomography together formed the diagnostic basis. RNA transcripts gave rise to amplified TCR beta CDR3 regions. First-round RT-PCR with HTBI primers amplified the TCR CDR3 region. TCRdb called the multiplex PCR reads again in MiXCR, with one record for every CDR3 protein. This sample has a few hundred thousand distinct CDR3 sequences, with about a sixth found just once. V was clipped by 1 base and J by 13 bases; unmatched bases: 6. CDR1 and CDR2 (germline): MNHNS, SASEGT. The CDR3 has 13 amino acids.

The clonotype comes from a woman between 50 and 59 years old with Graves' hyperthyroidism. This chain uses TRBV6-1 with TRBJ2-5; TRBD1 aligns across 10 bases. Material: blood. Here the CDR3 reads CASSEGDRGGWYF. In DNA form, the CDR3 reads TGTGCCAGCAGTGAAGGGGACAGGGGAGGTTGGTACTTC.